These 25 T cell receptor beta chains originate from one sample sequenced in a study of early T cells in non-severe SARS-CoV-2 infection. Each CDR3 protein is one row after TCRdb ran MiXCR on the 5' RACE reads. The table records about 68,000 distinct CDR3 sequences, roughly an eighth of them present only once. Sequences were obtained from whole blood. These receptors originate from an adult who was a healthcare worker with PCR-confirmed SARS-CoV-2 infection or an uninfected control (not recorded which).

This clonotype was seen ten or more times. The CDR3 loop is CASSQMVGELFF. The CDR3, as DNA: TGTGCCAGCAGCCAAATGGTCGGGGAGCTGTTTTTT. This chain uses TRBV3-1 with TRBJ2-2; D ambiguous. CDR1 is LGHDT and CDR2 is YNNKEL in the germline V gene (reference sequence). The V gene lost 2 bases and the J gene lost 7 bases, with 5 bases spanning the gap. CDR3 length: 12 residues.

This clonotype came up a few times. This chain uses TRBV5-4 with TRBJ1-1; possible D gene TRBD1, 6 bases. V lost 0 bases and J 6 bases, leaving 15 bases between the germline ends. Germline V CDR1 and CDR2: SGHNT, YYREEE (reference sequence). The length of the CDR3 is 15 residues. The CDR3 nucleotides read TGTGCCAGCAGCTTGGCCGGTCAGGGGAAGCCTGAAGCTTTCTTT. Its translation is CASSLAGQGKPEAFF. Drawing the rest from reference TRBV5-4 and TRBJ1-1, the complete variable domain is ETGVTQSPTHLIKTRGQQVTLRCSSQSGHNTVSWYQQALGQGPQFIFQYYREEENGRGNFPPRFSGLQFPNYSSELNVNALELDDSALYLCASSLAGQGKPEAFFGQGTRLTVV.

For the CDR3, the DNA is TGTGCCAGCAGTGCCCGCCTTGGCGGTAACTATGGCTACACCTTC. It is translated as CASSARLGGNYGYTF. This chain joins TRBV6-1 and TRBJ1-2; D gene unclear. The ends were cut back, 4 bases at V and 1 base at J, with 13 bases in the middle. The CDR3 sequence is 15 residues long. Germline V CDR1 and CDR2: MNHNS, SASEGT.

Comments on this clonotype: A much larger clonotype is one base distant, so this may be a read error. The rearrangement links TRBV4-1 to TRBJ2-1; 7 nucleotides line up with TRBD2. V shed 7 bases, J shed 0 bases, and the junction held 6 bases outside the gene matches. The CDR3 consists of 15 residues. CDR1 is MGHRA and CDR2 is YSYEKL in the germline V gene. The CDR3 reads CASTVVAGSYNEQFF. CDR3 sequence (DNA): TGCGCCAGCACTGTGGTAGCGGGCTCCTACAATGAGCAGTTCTTC.

A few counts support this clonotype. This chain joins TRBV12-5 and TRBJ1-1, with 10 bases lining up with TRBD1. The CDR3 has 16 residues. Germline V lookup: CDR1 LGHNT, CDR2 FRNRAP. V was clipped by 0 bases and J by 5 bases; unmatched bases: 6. The CDR3 DNA follows: TGTGCTAGTGGTTTGGTATTGAGGGGACAGGGGACTGAAGCTTTCTTT. Protein: CASGLVLRGQGTEAFF. Filled out from reference TRBV12-5 and TRBJ1-1, the complete variable domain reads DARVTQTPRHKVTEMGQEVTMRCQPILGHNTVFWYRQTMMQGLELLAYFRNRAPLDDSGMPKDRFSAEMPDATLATLKIQPSEPRDSAVYFCASGLVLRGQGTEAFFGQGTRLTVV.

This clonotype was seen more than once but under ten times. The rearrangement joins TRBV6-6 to TRBJ2-6, with D possibly being TRBD1 (5 bases). The CDR3 is 16 amino acids. V was pared by 7 bases and J by 0 bases, with 13 bases between. Germline assignment: CDR1 MNHNY and CDR2 SVGAGI (reference sequence). CDR3 sequence reads: CASTHRRSSGANVLTF. CDR3 nucleotide sequence: TGTGCCAGCACCCACAGGCGTAGCTCTGGGGCCAACGTCCTGACTTTC.

This clonotype was recorded a few times. This rearrangement joins TRBV30 to TRBJ1-4; D remains unclear. Deletions cut 4 bases from V and 10 bases from J, with 4 bases between. CDR3 length: 9 residues. Germline V lookup: CDR1 GTSNPN, CDR2 SVGIG (reference sequence). The CDR3 nucleotides read TGTGCCTGGAACCTAAAACTGTTTTTT. It translates to CAWNLKLFF.

CDR3 residues: CASSQEVRGEQFF. The CDR3 DNA follows: TGTGCCAGCAGCCAAGAAGTTAGGGGTGAGCAGTTCTTC. V and J are TRBV14 and TRBJ2-1; D perhaps matches TRBD1 (5 bases). V was pared by 0 bases and J by 9 bases, with 9 bases between. Germline CDR1 reads SGHDN; CDR2 reads FVKESK. The CDR3 runs 13 residues.

This clonotype was picked up a small number of times. This rearrangement joins TRBV20-1 to TRBJ1-4; D gene uncertain. This CDR3 comprises 17 residues. Germline V gene lookup returns CDR1 DFQATT and CDR2 SNEGSKA (reference sequence). Trimming removed 0 bases from V and 8 bases from J, with 22 bases in between. This CDR3 is CSARDERSRGSREKLFF. The CDR3 coding sequence is TGCAGTGCTAGAGATGAGAGGAGCCGCGGCTCAAGAGAAAAACTGTTTTTT.

The J gene is TRBJ2-5, the V gene TRBV18; D tentatively reads TRBD1 or TRBD2 (5 bases each). Germline V lookup: CDR1 KGHSH, CDR2 LQKENI. The CDR3 totals 13 residues. Trimming removed 6 bases from V and 1 base from J, with 9 bases in between. The CDR3, as DNA: TGTGCCAGCTCGACGGGGACCCAAGAGACCCAGTACTTC. Protein sequence: CASSTGTQETQYF.

There are a few counts of this clonotype. V and J are TRBV5-1 and TRBJ1-1; weak D call: TRBD1 (5 bases). CDR1 SGHRS and CDR2 YFSETQ come from the germline V gene. V gave up 3 bases and J gave up 1 base, with 13 bases separating them. This CDR3 has 15 amino acids. CDR3 DNA sequence: TGCGCCAGCAGCTCACCAGGGTGGAGGAACACTGAAGCTTTCTTT. Translated: CASSSPGWRNTEAFF.

This clonotype was observed a handful of times. V gene TRBV3-1 combines with J gene TRBJ1-2; TRBD1 agrees at 7 bases. With 4 bases clipped from V and 5 bases from J, the junction kept 13 bases outside the gene matches. Germline CDR1 reads LGHDT; CDR2 reads YNNKEL (reference sequence). The length of the CDR3 is 16 residues. The CDR3 spells CASSPTRGTVEYGYTF. CDR3 in DNA: TGTGCCAGCAGCCCGACCCGGGGGACAGTCGAGTATGGCTACACCTTC.

This clonotype occurred a few times. This sequence joins TRBV5-1 and TRBJ2-3; D is ambiguous. This CDR3 is built from 14 residues. V lost 3 bases to trimming and J lost 4 bases, with 12 bases between them. Germline V CDR1 and CDR2: SGHRS, YFSETQ. CDR3 DNA sequence: TGCGCCAGCAGCTATGGACGGATATCAGATACGCAGTATTTT. It translates to CASSYGRISDTQYF.

The chain combines TRBV9 with TRBJ1-5; 10 bases map to TRBD1. CDR1 is SGDLS and CDR2 is YYNGEE in the germline V gene. The CDR3 length is 15 residues. The V segment lost 2 bases and the J segment 2 bases; nucleotides outside the gene matches: 1. CDR3 sequence: CASSVGTGGNQPQHF. Written as DNA, the CDR3 is TGTGCCAGCAGCGTGGGGACAGGGGGCAATCAGCCCCAGCATTTT.

The chain carries TRBV7-2 and TRBJ2-4, with D perhaps matching TRBD1 or TRBD2 (6 bases each). The V end lost 1 base, the J end lost 11 bases, and 18 bases lay between the germline ends. The germline CDR1 and CDR2 sequences are SGHTA and FQGNSA. The CDR3 covers 15 residues. The CDR3 coding sequence is TGTGCCAGCAGCTTAGGGAGGGGGACCGCCCCCCTTCAGTACTTC. It translates to CASSLGRGTAPLQYF.

This clonotype occurred many times. The chain combines TRBV3-1 with TRBJ1-1; weak D call: TRBD1 (5 bases). Deletions cut 0 bases from V and 6 bases from J, with 14 bases between. The CDR3 extends over 15 amino acids. Per the germline V gene, CDR1 is LGHDT and CDR2 is YNNKEL (reference sequence). The CDR3 here is CASSQDGTTISEAFF. The DNA of the CDR3 is TGTGCCAGCAGCCAAGATGGGACGACGATCTCTGAAGCTTTCTTT.

This clonotype was found many times. The chain recombines TRBV12-3 or TRBV12-4 with TRBJ2-2, with D uncertain. The ends were cut back, 3 bases at V and 10 bases at J, with 12 bases in the middle. The CDR3 has 13 amino acids. The CDR3 region is CASSLGAPTELFF. The CDR3, as DNA: TGTGCCAGCAGTTTGGGCGCCCCCACGGAGCTGTTTTTT.

The CDR3 loop reads CSATDIGNYGYTF. The DNA of the CDR3 is TGCAGTGCTACGGACATCGGTAACTATGGCTACACCTTC. This rearrangement joins TRBV20-1 to TRBJ1-2, with D possibly being TRBD1 (5 bases). Germline values: CDR1 DFQATT, CDR2 SNEGSKA (reference sequence). V was pared by 4 bases and J by 1 base, with 10 bases between. The CDR3 loop spans 13 amino acids.

The rearrangement uses TRBV6-2 or TRBV6-3 and TRBJ2-7; TRBD1 or TRBD2 may be the D gene (5 bases each). The germline V gene encodes CDR1 MNHEY and CDR2 SVGEGT. Trimming stripped 6 bases from V and 2 bases from J, with 14 bases between. CDR3 length: 14 residues. The CDR3 region has the DNA TGTGCCAGCAGCCTTGGGACGGAACCCTACGAGCAGTACTTC. This codes for CASSLGTEPYEQYF.

This clonotype was picked up one time. The rearrangement joins TRBV12-5 to TRBJ2-1; 11 bases agree with TRBD2. The CDR3 consists of 15 residues. Germline trimming cut 3 bases from V and 4 bases from J; bases unmatched to any gene: 2. Germline V gene sequence: CDR1 LGHNT, CDR2 FRNRAP. This chain's CDR3 is CASGFTSGGYNEQFF. The CDR3 bases are TGTGCTAGTGGTTTTACTAGCGGGGGATACAATGAGCAGTTCTTC. Combining the CDR3 with reference TRBV12-5 and TRBJ2-1 gives the whole variable domain DARVTQTPRHKVTEMGQEVTMRCQPILGHNTVFWYRQTMMQGLELLAYFRNRAPLDDSGMPKDRFSAEMPDATLATLKIQPSEPRDSAVYFCASGFTSGGYNEQFFGPGTRLTVL.

This clonotype was recorded at least ten times. The junction departs from the called germline gene at one end, perhaps through a read error. The chain carries TRBV7-8 and TRBJ1-6, with 10 bases that match TRBD1. The V gene's germline CDR1 is SGHVS and CDR2 FQNEAQ. The CDR3 runs 15 residues. The CDR3: CASSWGQGYSSPLHF. The CDR3 nucleotides read TGTGCCAGCAGCTGGGGACAGGGGTATAGTTCACCCCTCCACTTT.

This clonotype has ten or more counts. The CDR3: CASSFRQGRGYTF. DNA of the CDR3: TGTGCCAGCAGTTTTCGCCAGGGGCGGGGCTACACCTTC. The chain carries TRBV12-3 or TRBV12-4 and TRBJ1-2; TRBD1 is a possible D gene (6 bases). The CDR3 spans 13 residues. V was shortened by 3 bases and J by 8 bases, with 13 bases between the two germline ends.

This clonotype was counted ten times or more. The chain recombines TRBV7-2 with TRBJ2-2, with D uncertain. Germline V CDR1 and CDR2: SGHTA, FQGNSA. The CDR3 runs to 13 residues. V was clipped by 5 bases and J by 9 bases, with 13 bases between them. This CDR3 reads CASSPNALRELFF. In DNA form, the CDR3 reads TGTGCCAGCAGCCCCAATGCCCTACGGGAGCTGTTTTTT.

This clonotype was counted a few times. J is TRBJ1-2 and V is TRBV2; D is perhaps TRBD1 (6 bases). Germline V gene sequence: CDR1 SNHLY, CDR2 FYNNEI. The CDR3 covers 13 residues. With 10 bases removed from V and 8 bases from J, the gap between germline ends came to 20 bases. The CDR3 spells CATRVLQGDGYTF. The CDR3 DNA is TGTGCCACACGAGTATTACAGGGTGACGGCTACACCTTC.

The J gene is TRBJ2-1, the V gene TRBV6-2 or TRBV6-3, with 9 positions matching TRBD2. Germline-derived CDR1 and CDR2 are MNHEY and SVGEGT. J lost 7 bases, V lost 8 bases, and 15 bases had no gene match. The CDR3 runs 16 residues. The CDR3 protein is CASRMMAGGQTNEQFF. The DNA of the CDR3 is TGTGCCAGCCGTATGATGGCGGGGGGGCAAACAAATGAGCAGTTCTTC.